Described below is a single TCR beta chain sequence and its context. As yet, its antigen is unknown. Sequencing was performed with immunoSEQ multiplex PCR; in TCRdb, only in-frame clones are kept and a portion is missing. The top ten clones hold approximately 3.9% of a sample with more than 30,000 clones, 85% of them seen once. Mismatch repair deficiency was confirmed in all patients, by PCR or immunohistochemistry. The trim removed 0 bases at V and 8 bases at J, leaving 4 bases unmatched. The germline CDR1 and CDR2 sequences are SGDLS and YYNGEE. The CDR3 loop spans 15 amino acids. This sample is part of a study of PD-1 blockade in mismatch repair-deficient tumors. Study details: All were previously treated, progressing patients with around eleven mismatch repair-deficient cancer types. Study-wide results and caveats: Tumor-resident clones, often undetectable pretreatment in blood, expanded then contracted after pembrolizumab.

This receptor was identified in an adult with mismatch repair-deficient cancer. V usage is TRBV9 and J usage is TRBJ2-2; 10 nucleotides line up with TRBD1. Specimen: peripheral blood, collected approximately 1.5 years after starting pembrolizumab. The CDR3 DNA follows: TGTGCCAGCAGCGTAGACGGGACAGGGGAAGGGGAGCTGTTTTTT. Amino acids: CASSVDGTGEGELFF.